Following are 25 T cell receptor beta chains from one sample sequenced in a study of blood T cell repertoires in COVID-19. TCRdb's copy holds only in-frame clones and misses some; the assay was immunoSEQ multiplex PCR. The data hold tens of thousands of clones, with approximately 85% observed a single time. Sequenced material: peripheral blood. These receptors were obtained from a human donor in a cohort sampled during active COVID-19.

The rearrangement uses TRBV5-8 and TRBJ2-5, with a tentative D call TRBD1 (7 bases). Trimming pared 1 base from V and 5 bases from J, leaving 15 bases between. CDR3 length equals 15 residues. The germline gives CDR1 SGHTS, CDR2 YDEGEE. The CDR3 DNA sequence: TGTGCCAGCAGCTTGCGGCAGGGGGGTCGGGAGACCCAGTACTTC. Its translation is CASSLRQGGRETQYF.

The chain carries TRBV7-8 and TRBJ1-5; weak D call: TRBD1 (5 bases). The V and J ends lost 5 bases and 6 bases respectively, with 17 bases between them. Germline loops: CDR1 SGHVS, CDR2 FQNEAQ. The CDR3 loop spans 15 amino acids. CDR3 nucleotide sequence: TGTGCCAGCAGCCCCGTCAGGAGGGGCGGTCAGCCCCAGCATTTT. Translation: CASSPVRRGGQPQHF.

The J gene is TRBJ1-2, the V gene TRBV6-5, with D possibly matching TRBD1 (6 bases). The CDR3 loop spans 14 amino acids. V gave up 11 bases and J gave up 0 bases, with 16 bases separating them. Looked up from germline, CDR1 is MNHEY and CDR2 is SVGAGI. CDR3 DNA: TGTGCCGGAACCGGGACAATCTCTAACTATGGCTACACCTTC. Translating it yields CAGTGTISNYGYTF.

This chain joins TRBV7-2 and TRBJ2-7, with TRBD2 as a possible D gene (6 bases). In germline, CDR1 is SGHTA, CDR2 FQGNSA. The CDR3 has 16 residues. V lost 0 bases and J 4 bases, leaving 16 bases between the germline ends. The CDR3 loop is CASSLARRWGVYEQYF. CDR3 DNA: TGTGCCAGCAGCTTAGCCCGGCGGTGGGGGGTTTACGAGCAGTACTTC.

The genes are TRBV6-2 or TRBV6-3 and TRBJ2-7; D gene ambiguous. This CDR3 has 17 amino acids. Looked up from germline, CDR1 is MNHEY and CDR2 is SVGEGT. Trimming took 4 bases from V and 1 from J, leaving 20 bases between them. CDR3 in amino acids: CASSFSFRRVPSYEQYF. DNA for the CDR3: TGTGCCAGCAGTTTCTCGTTCCGACGGGTACCTTCCTACGAGCAGTACTTC.

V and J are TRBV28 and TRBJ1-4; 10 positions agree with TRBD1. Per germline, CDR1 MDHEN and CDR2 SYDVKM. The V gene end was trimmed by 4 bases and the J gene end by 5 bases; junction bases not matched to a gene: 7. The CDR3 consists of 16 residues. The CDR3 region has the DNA TGTGCCAGCAGTTCTGGGGACAGGGGTCAGAATGAAAAACTGTTTTTT. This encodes CASSSGDRGQNEKLFF.

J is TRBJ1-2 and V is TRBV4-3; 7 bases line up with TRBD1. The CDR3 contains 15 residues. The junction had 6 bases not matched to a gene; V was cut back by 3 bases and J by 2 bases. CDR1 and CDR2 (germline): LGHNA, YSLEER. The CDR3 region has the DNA TGCGCCAGCAGCCAGGATCTACAGGGGAACTATGGCTACACCTTC. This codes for CASSQDLQGNYGYTF.

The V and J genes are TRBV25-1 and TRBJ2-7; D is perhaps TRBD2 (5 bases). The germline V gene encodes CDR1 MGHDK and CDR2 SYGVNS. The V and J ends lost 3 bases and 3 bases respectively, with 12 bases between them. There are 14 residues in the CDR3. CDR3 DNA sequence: TGTGCCAGCAGTGATTTCCCCGGGGACTACGAGCAGTACTTC. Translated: CASSDFPGDYEQYF.

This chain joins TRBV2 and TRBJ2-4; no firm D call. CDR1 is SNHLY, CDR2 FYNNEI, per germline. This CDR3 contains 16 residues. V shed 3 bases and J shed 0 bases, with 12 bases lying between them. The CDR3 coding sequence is TGTGCCAGCAGTGACGGAGAGAGAATAGCCAAAAACATTCAGTACTTC. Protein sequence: CASSDGERIAKNIQYF.

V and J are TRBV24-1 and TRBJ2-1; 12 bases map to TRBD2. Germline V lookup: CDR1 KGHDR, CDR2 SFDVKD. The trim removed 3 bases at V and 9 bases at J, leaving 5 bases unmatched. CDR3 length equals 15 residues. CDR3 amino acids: CATSDPSGRASEQFF. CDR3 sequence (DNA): TGTGCCACCAGTGATCCTAGCGGGAGGGCCAGTGAGCAGTTCTTC.

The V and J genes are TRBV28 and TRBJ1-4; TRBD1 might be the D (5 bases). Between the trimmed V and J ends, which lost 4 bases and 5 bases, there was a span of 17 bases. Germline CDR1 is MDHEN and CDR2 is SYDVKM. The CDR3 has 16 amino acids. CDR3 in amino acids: CASSSNDQGTNEKLFF. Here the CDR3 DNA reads TGTGCCAGCAGTTCGAATGATCAGGGTACCAATGAAAAACTGTTTTTT.

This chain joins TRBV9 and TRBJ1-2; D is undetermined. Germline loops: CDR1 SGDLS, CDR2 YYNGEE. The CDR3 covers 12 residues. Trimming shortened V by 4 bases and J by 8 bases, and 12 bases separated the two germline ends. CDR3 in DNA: TGTGCCAGCAGCCTCCGGGCGGGGGGCTACACCTTC. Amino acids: CASSLRAGGYTF.

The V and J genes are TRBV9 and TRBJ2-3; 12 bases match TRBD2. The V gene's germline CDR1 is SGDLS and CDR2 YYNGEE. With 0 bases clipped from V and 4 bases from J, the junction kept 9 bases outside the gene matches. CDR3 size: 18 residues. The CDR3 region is CASSVGGLAGGVADTQYF. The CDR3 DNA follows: TGTGCCAGCAGCGTAGGGGGGCTAGCGGGAGGGGTCGCAGATACGCAGTATTTT.

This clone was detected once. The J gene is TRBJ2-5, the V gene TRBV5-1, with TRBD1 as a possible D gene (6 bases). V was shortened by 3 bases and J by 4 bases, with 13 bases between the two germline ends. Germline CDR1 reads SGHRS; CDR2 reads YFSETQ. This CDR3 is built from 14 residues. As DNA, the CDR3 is TGCGCCAGCAGCTCCTACAGGGCCGGAGAGACCCAGTACTTC. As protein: CASSSYRAGETQYF.

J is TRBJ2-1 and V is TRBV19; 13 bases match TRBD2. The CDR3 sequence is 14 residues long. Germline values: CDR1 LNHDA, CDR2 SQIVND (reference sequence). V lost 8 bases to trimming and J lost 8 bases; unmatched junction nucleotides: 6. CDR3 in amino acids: CASAGLAGVDEQFF. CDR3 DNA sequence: TGTGCCAGTGCCGGACTAGCGGGAGTAGATGAGCAGTTCTTC.

The CDR3: CASSSGMDYGYTF. The CDR3 nucleotides are TGTGCCAGTAGTTCAGGGATGGACTATGGCTACACCTTC. This chain links TRBV19 with TRBJ1-2; tentatively, D is TRBD1 (5 bases). Germline lookup yields CDR1 LNHDA and CDR2 SQIVND (reference sequence). Between the trimmed V and J ends, which lost 5 bases and 3 bases, there was a span of 10 bases. This CDR3 is 13 amino acids long.

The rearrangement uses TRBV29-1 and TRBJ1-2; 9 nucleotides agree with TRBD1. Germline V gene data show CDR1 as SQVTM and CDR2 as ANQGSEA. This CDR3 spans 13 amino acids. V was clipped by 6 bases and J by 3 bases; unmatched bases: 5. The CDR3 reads CSVGTGGDYGYTF. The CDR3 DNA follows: TGCAGCGTGGGCACAGGGGGCGACTATGGCTACACCTTC.

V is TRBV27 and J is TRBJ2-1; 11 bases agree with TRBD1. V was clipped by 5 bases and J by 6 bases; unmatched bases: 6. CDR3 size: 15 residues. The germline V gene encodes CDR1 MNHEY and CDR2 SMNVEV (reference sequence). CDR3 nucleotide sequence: TGTGCCAGCAGTAGGGACAGGGGGGAAAGCAATGAGCAGTTCTTC. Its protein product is CASSRDRGESNEQFF.

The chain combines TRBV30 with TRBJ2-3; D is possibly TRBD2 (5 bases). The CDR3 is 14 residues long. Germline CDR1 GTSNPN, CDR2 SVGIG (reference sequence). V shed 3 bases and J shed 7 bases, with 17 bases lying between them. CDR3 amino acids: CAWRISGLGNTQYF. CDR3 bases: TGTGCCTGGAGAATCAGCGGCCTCGGAAATACGCAGTATTTT.

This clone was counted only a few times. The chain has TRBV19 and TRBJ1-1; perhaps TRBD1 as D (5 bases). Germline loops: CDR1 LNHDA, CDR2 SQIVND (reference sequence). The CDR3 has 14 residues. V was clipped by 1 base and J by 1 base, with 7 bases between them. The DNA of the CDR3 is TGTGCCAGTAGTATAGGGGGCCCGAACACTGAAGCTTTCTTT. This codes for CASSIGGPNTEAFF.

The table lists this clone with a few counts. The CDR3 DNA reads TGTGCCAGCAGTGTTGACAGCTATGGCTACACCTTC. It codes for CASSVDSYGYTF. This chain uses TRBV2 with TRBJ1-2; a possible D gene is TRBD1 (5 bases). CDR3 length equals 12 residues. V was pared by 4 bases and J by 4 bases, with 7 bases between. CDR1 SNHLY and CDR2 FYNNEI come from the germline V gene.

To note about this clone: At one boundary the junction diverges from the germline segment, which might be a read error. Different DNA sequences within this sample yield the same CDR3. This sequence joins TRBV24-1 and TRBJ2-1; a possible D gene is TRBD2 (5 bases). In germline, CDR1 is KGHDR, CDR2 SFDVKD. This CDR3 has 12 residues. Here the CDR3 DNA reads TGCGCCACCAGTGTCGGGGACAATGAGCAGTTCTTC. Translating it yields CATSVGDNEQFF.

The CDR3 is CASSYGGGNYGYTF. CDR3 DNA sequence: TGTGCCAGCAGTTACGGTGGGGGGAACTATGGCTACACCTTC. The gene calls are TRBV6-5 and TRBJ1-2; a possible D gene is TRBD1 (5 bases). CDR1 is MNHEY and CDR2 is SVGAGI in the germline V gene. CDR3 size: 14 residues. V lost 2 bases and J 2 bases, leaving 9 bases between the germline ends.

This CDR3 is CASSSSGSNEQFF. DNA of the CDR3: TGTGCCAGCAGTTCTAGCGGGAGCAATGAGCAGTTCTTC. The chain joins TRBV6-2 or TRBV6-3 to TRBJ2-1; 10 positions match TRBD2. This CDR3 contains 13 residues. Looked up from germline, CDR1 is MNHEY and CDR2 is SVGEGT. V lost 4 bases, J lost 6 bases, and 0 bases stayed unmatched.

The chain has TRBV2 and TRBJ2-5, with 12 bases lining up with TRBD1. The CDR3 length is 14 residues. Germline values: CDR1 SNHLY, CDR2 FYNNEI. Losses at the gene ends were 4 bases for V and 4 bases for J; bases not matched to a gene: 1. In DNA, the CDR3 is TGTGCCAGCAGTGGGGGACAGGGGGCAGAGACCCAGTACTTC. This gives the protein CASSGGQGAETQYF.